This T cell receptor beta chain derives from a study of blood T cell repertoires in COVID-19. Looking at the study overall: T cells, B-cell-depleted T cells, or PBMCs supplied cDNA or gDNA.

Some clones are missing from TCRdb's copy, which holds only in-frame ones; the method was immunoSEQ multiplex PCR. This sample has 95,000 to 150,000 clones, with about 80% found just once. In germline, CDR1 is KGHSH, CDR2 LQKENI. This CDR3 region has 22 residues. V shed 3 bases and J 2 bases; nucleotides not matched to a gene: 25. Sequenced: peripheral blood. The receptor was derived from a man in his 60s with active or convalescent COVID-19. This chain uses TRBV18 with TRBJ2-3; 8 bases line up with TRBD2. CDR3 bases: TGTGCCAGCTCACCTTTTTCTACCCGCCCCGGACTAGCCCTACTCCCCACAGATACGCAGTATTTT. Encoded protein: CASSPFSTRPGLALLPTDTQYF.